Below are 16 T cell receptor beta chains sequenced from a single sample in a study of T cells in localized non-small cell lung cancer. Profiling relied on immunoSEQ multiplex PCR, and the TCRdb table lists in-frame clones only, not all of them. The table shows about 3,000 clones, with more than 20% occurring only once. Sample: normal lung tissue next to the tumor, taken before any cancer treatment. The receptors stem from a woman aged 35 to 70 with stage I lung adenocarcinoma.

This clone has more than one count but fewer than ten. The V gene is TRBV11-3, the J gene TRBJ2-5; possibly TRBD2 for D (5 bases). The germline CDR1 and CDR2 sequences are SGHNT and YENEEA. Between the trimmed V and J ends, which lost 0 bases and 5 bases, there was a span of 10 bases. This CDR3 spans 14 amino acids. Here the CDR3 DNA reads TGTGCCAGCAGCTTAGATCGCACGGGGGAGACCCAGTACTTC. Protein sequence: CASSLDRTGETQYF.

The CDR3 region has the DNA TGTGCCAGCAGCGGACTAGCGGGAAGTCGCAATGAGCAGTTCTTC. As protein: CASSGLAGSRNEQFF. The V call is TRBV11-3, the J call TRBJ2-1; 12 positions match TRBD2. The CDR3 runs 15 residues. The germline V gene encodes CDR1 SGHNT and CDR2 YENEEA. V trimming: 5 bases; J trimming: 6 bases; junction bases outside the gene matches: 5.

This clone is a singleton in its sample. The J gene is TRBJ2-3, the V gene TRBV28, with 9 bases fitting TRBD1. This CDR3 contains 16 residues. V gave up 5 bases and J gave up 2 bases; unmatched junction bases: 8. Per the germline V gene, CDR1 is MDHEN and CDR2 is SYDVKM. The CDR3 sequence is CASSPRTGASTDTQYF. The DNA of the CDR3 is TGTGCCAGCAGTCCGCGGACAGGGGCCTCCACAGATACGCAGTATTTT.

The gene calls are TRBV11-3 and TRBJ2-3, with TRBD1 matching over 10 bases. The V gene end was trimmed by 3 bases and the J gene end by 2 bases; junction bases not matched to a gene: 8. CDR1 and CDR2 (germline): SGHNT, YENEEA. CDR3 length: 17 amino acids. CDR3 in DNA: TGTGCCAGCAGCTTGTATCAGGGGACAGGGGCCACAGATACGCAGTATTTT. It yields the protein CASSLYQGTGATDTQYF.

By share of the sample, this clone is large. The CDR3 sequence: CASSLGTSADTQYF. The CDR3 coding sequence is TGTGCCAGCAGCTTGGGGACTAGCGCAGATACGCAGTATTTT. The chain joins TRBV11-3 to TRBJ2-3; 10 nucleotides match TRBD2. CDR1 and CDR2 from the germline V gene are SGHNT and YENEEA. The CDR3 totals 14 residues. Trimming took 3 bases from V and 4 from J; bases not matched to a gene: 1.

J is TRBJ2-7 and V is TRBV12-5; 9 nucleotides agree with TRBD1. In germline, CDR1 is LGHNT, CDR2 FRNRAP. There are 13 residues in the CDR3. Here the CDR3 reads CASTRDRAGEQYF. The CDR3 coding sequence is TGTGCCAGCACCCGGGACAGGGCGGGCGAGCAGTACTTC.

V usage is TRBV2 and J usage is TRBJ2-5; perhaps TRBD2 as D (5 bases). Germline V gene sequence: CDR1 SNHLY, CDR2 FYNNEI. V lost 4 bases and J 4 bases, leaving 10 bases between the germline ends. The CDR3 has 13 amino acids. The CDR3 DNA follows: TGTGCCAGCAGTGTGCGAGGAGGAGAGACCCAGTACTTC. It translates to CASSVRGGETQYF.

The table lists this clone with a few counts. The chain uses TRBV29-1 and TRBJ2-1; 9 nucleotides agree with TRBD1. Trimming took 2 bases from V and 0 from J; bases not matched to a gene: 11. The CDR3 runs 18 residues. The V gene's germline CDR1 is SQVTM and CDR2 ANQGSEA. The CDR3 is CSVETGGNEYRSYNEQFF. Written as DNA, the CDR3 is TGCAGCGTTGAAACAGGGGGCAACGAGTACCGCTCCTACAATGAGCAGTTCTTC.

This clone is deemed medium-sized. The chain has TRBV10-3 and TRBJ1-2; D ambiguous. CDR1 is ENHRY, CDR2 SYGVKD, per germline. This CDR3 contains 16 residues. The V end was cut by 0 bases, the J end by 2 bases, with 13 bases between. The CDR3 loop is CAISESMPGKNYGYTF. CDR3 DNA sequence: TGTGCCATCAGTGAGTCGATGCCGGGCAAAAACTATGGCTACACCTTC.

The chain employs TRBV23-1 and TRBJ1-1; D unclear. TRBV23-1 is known as an ORF, though its function is uncertain. The CDR3 totals 13 residues. V was cut by 6 bases and J by 0 bases, with 8 bases left in between. The CDR3 spells CASSHQLNTEAFF. CDR3 nucleotide sequence: TGCGCCAGCAGCCATCAGTTGAACACTGAAGCTTTCTTT.

The chain combines TRBV30 with TRBJ2-5, with TRBD1 identical over 9 bases. CDR1 is GTSNPN and CDR2 is SVGIG in the germline V gene (reference sequence). Trimming removed 2 bases from V and 4 bases from J; junction bases left unmatched: 5. The CDR3 consists of 14 residues. Here the CDR3 reads CAWSRTGDAETQYF. DNA of the CDR3: TGTGCCTGGAGTAGGACAGGGGACGCAGAGACCCAGTACTTC. Looking up the rest from reference TRBV30 and TRBJ2-5 gives the full variable domain: SQTIHQWPATLVQPVGSPLSLECTVEGTSNPNLYWYRQAAGRGLQLLFYSVGIGQISSEVPQNLSASRPQDRQFILSSKKLLLSDSGFYLCAWSRTGDAETQYFGPGTRLLVL.

The chain employs TRBV5-1 and TRBJ2-3, with D unclear. This CDR3 is built from 18 residues. CDR1 and CDR2 (germline): SGHRS, YFSETQ. The V and J ends lost 2 bases and 8 bases respectively, with 27 bases between them. CDR3 sequence: CASSLHPRPGPTPGTQYF. CDR3 nucleotide sequence: TGCGCCAGCAGCTTACACCCGCGCCCGGGTCCTACCCCAGGTACGCAGTATTTT. The variable domain in full, with the rest retrieved from reference TRBV5-1 and TRBJ2-3, is KAGVTQTPRYLIKTRGQQVTLSCSPISGHRSVSWYQQTPGQGLQFLFEYFSETQRNKGNFPGRFSGRQFSNSRSEMNVSTLELGDSALYLCASSLHPRPGPTPGTQYFGPGTRLTVL.

This clone was detected only a few times. This chain links TRBV9 with TRBJ1-1; D is possibly TRBD1 (5 bases). V gave up 7 bases and J gave up 7 bases, with 14 bases separating them. The CDR3 spans 12 residues. Germline CDR1 and CDR2: SGDLS and YYNGEE. In DNA form, the CDR3 reads TGTGCCAGCTTTCGGGACGGCCATGAAGCTTTCTTT. Its protein product is CASFRDGHEAFF. Looking up the rest from reference TRBV9 and TRBJ1-1 gives the full variable domain: DSGVTQTPKHLITATGQRVTLRCSPRSGDLSVYWYQQSLDQGLQFLIQYYNGEERAKGNILERFSAQQFPDLHSELNLSSLELGDSALYFCASFRDGHEAFFGQGTRLTVV.

Judged by abundance, this clone is medium-sized. V usage is TRBV11-3 and J usage is TRBJ2-3, with 11 positions matching TRBD2. CDR1 SGHNT and CDR2 YENEEA come from the germline V gene. This CDR3 comprises 17 residues. J gave up 3 bases and V 5 bases, and 10 bases lay outside the gene matches. CDR3 bases: TGTGCCAGCAGCCAGCGGTTAGCGGGAGGGGGGACAGATACGCAGTATTTT. Protein: CASSQRLAGGGTDTQYF.

The V and J genes are TRBV18 and TRBJ2-3, with D perhaps given as TRBD1 or TRBD2 (5 bases each). The CDR3 has 13 amino acids. Trimming removed 3 bases from V and 6 bases from J, with 10 bases in between. Germline lookup yields CDR1 KGHSH and CDR2 LQKENI. The CDR3 sequence is CASSPGTLDTQYF. Here the CDR3 DNA reads TGTGCCAGCTCACCGGGGACCCTGGATACGCAGTATTTT.

This clone has a handful of counts. The chain links TRBV9 to TRBJ1-2, with D possibly TRBD1 on 6 matching bases. Trimming left V 4 bases short and J 2 bases short, with 12 bases between. The V gene's germline CDR1 is SGDLS and CDR2 YYNGEE. CDR3 length equals 14 residues. The DNA for the CDR3 is TGTGCCAGCAGCCCATCTACAGGGAACTATGGCTACACCTTC. Protein sequence: CASSPSTGNYGYTF. Filled out from reference TRBV9 and TRBJ1-2, the complete variable domain reads DSGVTQTPKHLITATGQRVTLRCSPRSGDLSVYWYQQSLDQGLQFLIQYYNGEERAKGNILERFSAQQFPDLHSELNLSSLELGDSALYFCASSPSTGNYGYTFGSGTRLTVV.